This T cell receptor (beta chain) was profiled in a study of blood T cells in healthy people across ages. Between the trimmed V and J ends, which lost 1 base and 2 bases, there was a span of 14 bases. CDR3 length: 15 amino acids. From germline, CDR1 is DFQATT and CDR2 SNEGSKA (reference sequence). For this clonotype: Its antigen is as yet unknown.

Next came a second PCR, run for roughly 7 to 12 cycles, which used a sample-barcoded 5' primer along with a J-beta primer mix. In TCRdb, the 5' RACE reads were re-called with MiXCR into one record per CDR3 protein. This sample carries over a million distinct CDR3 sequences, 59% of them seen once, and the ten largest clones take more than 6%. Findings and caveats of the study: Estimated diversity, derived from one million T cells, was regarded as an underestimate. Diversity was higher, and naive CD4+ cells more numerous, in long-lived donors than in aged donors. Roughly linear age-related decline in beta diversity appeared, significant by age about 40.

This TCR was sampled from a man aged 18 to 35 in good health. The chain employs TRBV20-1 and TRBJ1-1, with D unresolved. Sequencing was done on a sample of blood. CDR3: CSARGIGLSNTEAFF. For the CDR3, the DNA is TGCAGTGCTAGAGGTATTGGCCTGTCCAACACTGAAGCTTTCTTT.